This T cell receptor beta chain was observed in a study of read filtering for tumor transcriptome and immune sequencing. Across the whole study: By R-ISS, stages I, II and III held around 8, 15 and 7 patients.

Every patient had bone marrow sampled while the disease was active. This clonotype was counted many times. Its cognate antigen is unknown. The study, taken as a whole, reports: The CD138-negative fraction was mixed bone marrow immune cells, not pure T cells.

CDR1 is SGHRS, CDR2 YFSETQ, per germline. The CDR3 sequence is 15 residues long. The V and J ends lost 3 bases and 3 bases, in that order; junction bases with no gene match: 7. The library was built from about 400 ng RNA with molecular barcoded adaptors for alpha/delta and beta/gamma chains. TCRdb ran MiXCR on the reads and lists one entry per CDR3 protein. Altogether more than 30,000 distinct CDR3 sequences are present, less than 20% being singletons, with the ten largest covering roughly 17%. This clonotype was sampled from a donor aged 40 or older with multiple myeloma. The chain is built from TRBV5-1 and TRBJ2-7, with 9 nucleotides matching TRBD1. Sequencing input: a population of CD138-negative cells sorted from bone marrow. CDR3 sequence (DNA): TGCGCCAGCAGCTCCCGGACAGGGGTCGGCTACGAGCAGTACTTC. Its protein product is CASSSRTGVGYEQYF.